The 26 T cell receptor beta chains presented below share a single source sample, sequenced in a study of T-cell reconstitution after alpha-beta-depleted transplantation in children. The library targeted TCRbeta and was prepared with unique molecular identifiers. In TCRdb, the PCR reads were re-called with MiXCR into one record per CDR3 protein. The table lists approximately 190,000 distinct CDR3 sequences, 6.3% of them singletons, with under 5% in the top ten. The sequenced sample was PBMCs, obtained before TCRalphabeta/CD19-depleted stem cell transplant. Receptor source: a girl less than two years old with combined immunodeficiency, due to receive a stem cell transplant.

This clonotype came up many times. This rearrangement joins TRBV9 to TRBJ2-1; possible D gene TRBD2, 7 bases. Looked up from germline, CDR1 is SGDLS and CDR2 is YYNGEE. Trimming stripped 1 base from V and 0 bases from J, with 17 bases between. The CDR3 totals 18 residues. The chain's CDR3 is CASSVSARGPSSYNEQFF. CDR3 nucleotides: TGTGCCAGCAGCGTATCTGCGCGGGGGCCTAGCTCCTACAATGAGCAGTTCTTC.

This clonotype was seen a handful of times. The chain uses TRBV5-6 and TRBJ2-1, with 8 bases aligning to TRBD2. There are 19 residues in the CDR3. J was trimmed by 0 bases and V by 1 base; bases with no gene match: 12. Germline loops: CDR1 SGHDT, CDR2 YYEEEE. DNA for the CDR3: TGTGCCAGCAGCTTGAACCCCACGGCTAGCGGGTACTCCTACAATGAGCAGTTCTTC. Protein product: CASSLNPTASGYSYNEQFF.

There are many counts of this clonotype. This chain joins TRBV24-1 and TRBJ2-2; possible D gene TRBD1, 5 bases. The CDR3 has 14 residues. V was cut by 6 bases and J by 4 bases, with 11 bases left in between. The germline gives CDR1 KGHDR, CDR2 SFDVKD. Here the CDR3 reads CATSQNRGTGELFF. DNA for the CDR3: TGTGCCACCAGTCAAAATAGGGGCACCGGGGAGCTGTTTTTT.

This clonotype was observed at least ten times. The chain links TRBV29-1 to TRBJ2-7; D gene ambiguous. CDR3 size: 13 residues. Looked up from germline, CDR1 is SQVTM and CDR2 is ANQGSEA. Trimming cost V 4 bases and J 2 bases, with 12 bases left between them. The CDR3 spells CSVGAGLPYEQYF. Here the CDR3 DNA reads TGCAGCGTTGGGGCAGGCCTCCCCTACGAGCAGTACTTC.

As regards this clonotype: It may be a read error: a sequence one base away is much more abundant. This chain joins TRBV3-1 and TRBJ2-1; 9 bases fit TRBD2. This CDR3 has 14 residues. After removal of 10 bases from V and 3 bases from J, the junction contained 7 bases not matched to a gene. Germline-derived CDR1 and CDR2 are LGHDT and YNNKEL (reference sequence). The CDR3 sequence is CAIRSSGDYNEQFF. Here the CDR3 DNA reads TGTGCCATCAGGTCTAGCGGGGACTACAATGAGCAGTTCTTC.

This clonotype was seen ten or more times. CDR3 sequence reads: CASSLRVLGEQYF. The CDR3 DNA follows: TGTGCCAGCAGCCTCAGGGTTTTGGGGGAGCAGTACTTC. The chain couples TRBV12-3 or TRBV12-4 to TRBJ2-7; D is possibly TRBD1 (5 bases). The length of the CDR3 is 13 residues. V lost 6 bases to trimming and J lost 7 bases, with 16 bases between them.

The genes are TRBV20-1 and TRBJ2-3; TRBD2 agrees at 9 bases. CDR3 length equals 19 residues. The V gene's germline CDR1 is DFQATT and CDR2 SNEGSKA (reference sequence). The V gene end was trimmed by 0 bases and the J gene end by 0 bases; junction bases not matched to a gene: 13. The CDR3 sequence is CSARDLKQASGTSTDTQYF. The CDR3 nucleotides read TGCAGTGCTAGAGATCTCAAGCAGGCTAGCGGGACTAGCACAGATACGCAGTATTTT.

This clonotype was counted only a few times. V and J are TRBV7-8 and TRBJ2-7; 14 bases fit TRBD2. Germline loops: CDR1 SGHVS, CDR2 FQNEAQ. The junction had 20 bases not matched to a gene; V was cut back by 7 bases and J by 0 bases. The CDR3 length is 21 residues. The CDR3 sequence: CASTTTGLLTSGRAVSYEQYF. CDR3 bases: TGTGCCAGCACCACCACAGGGTTGTTGACTAGCGGGAGGGCCGTCTCCTACGAGCAGTACTTC.

In its sample, this clonotype was seen many times. Possible read error: a much larger clone is one base away. The rearrangement uses TRBV6-2 or TRBV6-3 and TRBJ2-7; unclear D gene. The CDR3 contains 11 residues. Germline CDR1 is MNHEY and CDR2 is SVGEGT. Trimming removed 1 base at V and 3 bases at J, with 1 base between. CDR3 DNA: TGTGCCAGCAGTTACTTCTACGAGCAGTACTTC. Translating it yields CASSYFYEQYF.

This clonotype was seen at least ten times. The gene calls are TRBV20-1 and TRBJ2-1; 12 nucleotides match TRBD2. The CDR3 consists of 18 residues. From germline, CDR1 is DFQATT and CDR2 SNEGSKA (reference sequence). The trim removed 0 bases at V and 1 base at J, leaving 7 bases unmatched. CDR3 loop: CSARDRRLAGASYNEQFF. CDR3 nucleotide sequence: TGCAGTGCTAGAGATCGGCGACTAGCGGGGGCGTCCTACAATGAGCAGTTCTTC.

This clonotype was recorded at least ten times. The chain uses TRBV5-1 and TRBJ2-5, with D possibly TRBD1 on 6 matching bases. Germline V CDR1 and CDR2: SGHRS, YFSETQ. The CDR3 consists of 14 residues. Trimming took off 4 bases at V and 2 bases at J, with 12 bases between the two ends. CDR3 sequence: CASSRGQHQETQYF. Written as DNA, the CDR3 is TGCGCCAGCAGCCGCGGACAGCATCAAGAGACCCAGTACTTC.

This clonotype has a handful of counts. The chain links TRBV27 to TRBJ1-2; D not resolved. CDR1 is MNHEY, CDR2 SMNVEV, per germline (reference sequence). This CDR3 contains 14 residues. The V gene lost 4 bases and the J gene lost 5 bases, with 14 bases spanning the gap. CDR3 in DNA: TGTGCCAGCAGTTCACAATACGGGAAATATGGCTACACCTTC. It specifies CASSSQYGKYGYTF.

As for this clonotype: A much larger clone differs by one base, so this may be a read error. V and J are TRBV28 and TRBJ1-5, with D possibly TRBD1 on 6 matching bases. The germline CDR1 and CDR2 sequences are MDHEN and SYDVKM. V was clipped by 10 bases and J by 3 bases, with 25 bases between them. The CDR3 covers 17 residues. The DNA for the CDR3 is TGTGCCACCGGCGGAGACTACCGTTGGACAGACAATCAGCCCCAGCATTTT. It codes for CATGGDYRWTDNQPQHF.

This clonotype was counted ten times or more. The chain recombines TRBV7-2 with TRBJ1-1; D is ambiguous. Germline V gene data show CDR1 as SGHTA and CDR2 as FQGNSA. The ends were cut back, 4 bases at V and 1 base at J, with 13 bases in the middle. The CDR3 contains 15 residues. CDR3 in DNA: TGTGCCAGCAGCTCATACCCTTGGCCGAACACTGAAGCTTTCTTT. Translating gives CASSSYPWPNTEAFF.

This clonotype was detected ten times or more. V usage is TRBV7-6 and J usage is TRBJ2-3, with 13 bases lining up with TRBD2. The junction had 13 bases not matched to a gene; V was cut back by 5 bases and J by 8 bases. Germline values: CDR1 SGHVS, CDR2 FNYEAQ. The CDR3 is 17 amino acids. The CDR3 DNA reads as TGTGCCAGCAGCCTTACCTCACTAGCGGGGGGGCGTAGTACGCAGTATTTT. Encoded protein: CASSLTSLAGGRSTQYF.

V and J are TRBV3-1 and TRBJ1-4; a weak D match, TRBD1 (6 bases). Trimming pared 11 bases from V and 3 bases from J, leaving 19 bases between. This CDR3 region has 15 residues. Germline-derived CDR1 and CDR2 are LGHDT and YNNKEL (reference sequence). CDR3 sequence reads: CAFSPNRDPNEKLFF. The CDR3 DNA is TGTGCCTTCAGTCCTAACAGGGACCCTAATGAAAAACTGTTTTTT.

The sample holds many counts of this clonotype. The chain uses TRBV14 and TRBJ1-2, with D maybe TRBD1 (5 bases). Between the trimmed V and J ends, which lost 4 bases and 2 bases, there was a span of 11 bases. From germline, CDR1 is SGHDN and CDR2 FVKESK. The CDR3 has 14 residues. The CDR3 loop reads CASSRGTANYGYTF. The CDR3 DNA reads as TGTGCCAGCAGCCGTGGGACCGCGAACTATGGCTACACCTTC.

This clonotype has ten or more counts. The rearrangement joins TRBV20-1 to TRBJ2-1; 9 bases agree with TRBD2. The V gene end was trimmed by 4 bases and the J gene end by 2 bases; junction bases not matched to a gene: 6. This CDR3 region has 15 residues. Germline V gene lookup returns CDR1 DFQATT and CDR2 SNEGSKA (reference sequence). The CDR3 nucleotides are TGCAGTGCTAATCAGGCGGGAGGGCCCTACAATGAGCAGTTCTTC. The encoded protein is CSANQAGGPYNEQFF.

This clonotype was recorded at least ten times. The chain is built from TRBV20-1 and TRBJ2-1; the D is unclear. Per the germline V gene, CDR1 is DFQATT and CDR2 is SNEGSKA (reference sequence). Between the trimmed V and J ends, which lost 3 bases and 3 bases, there was a span of 12 bases. The length of the CDR3 is 14 residues. CDR3 bases: TGCAGTGCTAGCCCCGTGGGTGACTACAATGAGCAGTTCTTC. Translated, it gives CSASPVGDYNEQFF.

In its sample, this clonotype was seen a few times. V gene TRBV12-3 or TRBV12-4 combines with J gene TRBJ2-7; D not certain. V dropped 1 base and J dropped 4 bases, with 11 bases sitting between them. There are 14 residues in the CDR3. CDR3 sequence: CASSLVPSRYEQYF. In DNA form, the CDR3 reads TGTGCCAGCAGTTTAGTCCCCTCGAGATACGAGCAGTACTTC.

This clonotype was detected many times. This chain joins TRBV7-2 and TRBJ2-7, with a possible D match to TRBD2 (5 bases). This CDR3 region has 12 residues. V was trimmed by 5 bases and J by 6 bases, leaving 11 bases between them. Germline V lookup: CDR1 SGHTA, CDR2 FQGNSA. CDR3: CASSPFGVEQYF. The CDR3 DNA is TGTGCCAGCAGCCCCTTCGGGGTCGAGCAGTACTTC.

As to this clonotype: This may arise from a read error, as a much more abundant clone is one base away. The J gene is TRBJ2-1, the V gene TRBV5-1, with TRBD2 identical over 14 bases. CDR1 SGHRS and CDR2 YFSETQ come from the germline V gene. The CDR3 is 16 residues long. CDR3 DNA: TGCGCCAGCAGATTGGGGACTAGCGGGGGAGTCAATGAGCAGTTCTTC. As protein: CASRLGTSGGVNEQFF.

Many counts were recorded for this clonotype. The CDR3 loop reads CASSPLSAFSYEQYF. CDR3 nucleotides: TGTGCCAGCAGTCCCCTTTCGGCGTTCTCCTACGAGCAGTACTTC. The chain links TRBV27 to TRBJ2-7; D remains ambiguous. This CDR3 is 15 amino acids long. Germline-derived CDR1 and CDR2 are MNHEY and SMNVEV (reference sequence). Trimming took off 5 bases at V and 0 bases at J, with 14 bases between the two ends.

The chain joins TRBV7-2 to TRBJ1-6; D gene ambiguous. Between the trimmed V and J ends, which lost 2 bases and 14 bases, there was a span of 16 bases. This CDR3 contains 14 residues. The V gene's germline CDR1 is SGHTA and CDR2 FQGNSA. The CDR3 here is CASSLYRYYWALHF. The CDR3 region has the DNA TGTGCCAGCAGCTTATATCGGTACTATTGGGCCCTCCACTTT.

This clonotype was seen at least ten times. The chain is built from TRBV12-3 or TRBV12-4 and TRBJ1-5, with D uncertain. V was pared by 5 bases and J by 2 bases, with 10 bases between. The CDR3 is 14 residues long. This chain's CDR3 is CASSRGLGNQPQHF. The CDR3 DNA reads as TGTGCCAGCAGTAGAGGGTTAGGCAATCAGCCCCAGCATTTT.

The sample holds many counts of this clonotype. This chain connects TRBV6-1 to TRBJ1-4; possibly TRBD1 for D (6 bases). This CDR3 region has 14 residues. V lost 5 bases and J lost 7, with 14 bases in between. The V gene's germline CDR1 is MNHNS and CDR2 SASEGT. The CDR3 DNA is TGTGCCAGCAGTAATCCAGGACAGCTTGAAAAACTGTTTTTT. It yields the protein CASSNPGQLEKLFF.